The clone carrying this TCR beta chain was detected once. The antigen remains unidentified. The V gene lost 3 bases and the J gene lost 9 bases, with 12 bases spanning the gap. The CDR3 runs to 14 residues. Germline CDR1 reads MNHNS; CDR2 reads SASEGT. Method: immunoSEQ multiplex PCR; TCRdb's copy keeps in-frame clones and lacks some. Here the sample spans fewer than 8,500 clones, 70% to 80% being singletons. This record belongs to a study of somatic mutations in cytotoxic T cells in rheumatoid arthritis. Whole-study findings and limits: Each of about an eighth of the roughly 65 patients had a largest CD8+ clone that made up more than 20% of CD8+ cells. Expanded CD8+ clones had unknown antigen targets.

The investigators isolated CD4+ and CD8+ cells by positive magnetic bead selection and checked their purity by flow cytometry. The chain carries TRBV6-1 and TRBJ1-6, with unresolved D. Sequenced material: CD8+ T cells sorted from blood. The TCR sequence derives from an adult with rheumatoid arthritis. CDR3 DNA sequence: TGTGCCAGCAGTGATCGGGGTACCCGTTCACCCCTCCACTTT. Translation gives CASSDRGTRSPLHF.